The 2 T cell receptor beta chains below come from one sample, sequenced in a study of T-cell memory formation after mild COVID-19 (dated by TCRdb to the early 2020s). Libraries were constructed by 5' RACE. Data came from an Illumina NovaSeq 6000. The raw public data were reprocessed by TCRdb itself: fastp quality trimming at Q25, MiXCR clonotype calling, in-frame beta chains only. Every distinct CDR3 protein forms one entry, paired with its most common genes and DNA. This sample is represented by about 170,000 distinct CDR3 sequences; approximately 12% of them were singletons. 2.5% to 4% of the sample is taken by the ten largest. The material sequenced was PBMCs or a T cell subset sorted from them (not recorded which). These TCRs come from a man younger than 35 who had mild COVID-19 (a few samples of this study predate the infection). The sample titles of this study are shuffled in the database, so cell type and time point are left out; the donor was told from shared clones.

This clonotype was picked up a small number of times. The CDR3 loop is CASSYSTANTEAFF. CDR3 nucleotides: TGTGCCAGCAGTTACTCGACAGCGAACACTGAAGCTTTCTTT. This chain joins TRBV6-6 and TRBJ1-1; D is perhaps TRBD1 (5 bases). The germline V gene encodes CDR1 MNHNY and CDR2 SVGAGI (reference sequence). The V end lost 0 bases, the J end lost 1 base, and 6 bases lay between the germline ends. CDR3 length: 14 amino acids.

The chain combines TRBV7-2 with TRBJ2-4; D call uncertain. Trimming took 7 bases from V and 0 from J, leaving 7 bases between them. The CDR3 has 13 amino acids. The germline V gene has CDR1 SGHTA and CDR2 FQGNSA. The CDR3 DNA sequence: TGTGCCAGCACTGAGACAGCCAAAAACATTCAGTACTTC. It encodes CASTETAKNIQYF.